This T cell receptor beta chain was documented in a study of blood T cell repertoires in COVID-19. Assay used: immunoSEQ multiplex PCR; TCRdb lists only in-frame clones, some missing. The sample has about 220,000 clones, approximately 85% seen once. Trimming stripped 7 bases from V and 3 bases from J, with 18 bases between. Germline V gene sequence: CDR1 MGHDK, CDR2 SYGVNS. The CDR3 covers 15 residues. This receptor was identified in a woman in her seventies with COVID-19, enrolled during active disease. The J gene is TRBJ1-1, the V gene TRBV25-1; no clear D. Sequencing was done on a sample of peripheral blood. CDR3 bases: TGTGCCAGCATCCCAGGCGGGAGGGTGGACACTGAAGCTTTCTTT. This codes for CASIPGGRVDTEAFF.